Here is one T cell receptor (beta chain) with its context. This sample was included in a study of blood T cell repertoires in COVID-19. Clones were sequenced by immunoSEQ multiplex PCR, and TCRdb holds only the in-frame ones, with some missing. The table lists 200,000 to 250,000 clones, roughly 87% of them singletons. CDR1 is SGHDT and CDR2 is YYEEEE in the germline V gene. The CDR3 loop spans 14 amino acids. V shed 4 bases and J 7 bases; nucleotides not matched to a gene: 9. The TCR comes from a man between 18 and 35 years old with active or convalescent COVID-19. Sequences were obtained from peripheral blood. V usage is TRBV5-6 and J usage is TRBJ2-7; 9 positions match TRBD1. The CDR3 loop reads CASSAATGGREQYF. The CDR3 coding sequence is TGTGCCAGCAGCGCGGCGACAGGGGGGCGGGAGCAGTACTTC.